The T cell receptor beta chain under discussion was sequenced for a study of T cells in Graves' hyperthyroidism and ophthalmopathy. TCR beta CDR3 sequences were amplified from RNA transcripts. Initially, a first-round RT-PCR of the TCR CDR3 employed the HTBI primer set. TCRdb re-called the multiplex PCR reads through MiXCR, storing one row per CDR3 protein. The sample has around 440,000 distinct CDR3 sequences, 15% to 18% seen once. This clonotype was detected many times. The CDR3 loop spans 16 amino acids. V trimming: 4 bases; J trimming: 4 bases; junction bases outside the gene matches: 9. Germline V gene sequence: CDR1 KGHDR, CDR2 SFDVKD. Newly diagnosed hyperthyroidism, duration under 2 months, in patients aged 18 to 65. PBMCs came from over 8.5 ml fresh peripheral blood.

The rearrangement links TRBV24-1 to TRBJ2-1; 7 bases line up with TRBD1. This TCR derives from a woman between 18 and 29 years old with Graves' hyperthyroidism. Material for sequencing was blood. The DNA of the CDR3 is TGTGCCACCAGTGACCGCCGGGACAGAAAATACAATGAGCAGTTCTTC. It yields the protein CATSDRRDRKYNEQFF.